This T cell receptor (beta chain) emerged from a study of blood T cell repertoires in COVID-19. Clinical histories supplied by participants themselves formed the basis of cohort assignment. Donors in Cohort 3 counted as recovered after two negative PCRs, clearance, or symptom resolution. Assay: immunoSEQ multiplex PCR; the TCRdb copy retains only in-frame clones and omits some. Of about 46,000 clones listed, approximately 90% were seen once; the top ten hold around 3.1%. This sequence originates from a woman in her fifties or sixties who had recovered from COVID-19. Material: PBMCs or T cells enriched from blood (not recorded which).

The CDR3 protein is CASSQAGGKTGELFF. In nucleotides, the CDR3 is TGCGCCAGCAGCCAAGCCGGGGGGAAAACCGGGGAGCTGTTTTTT. This chain links TRBV4-1 with TRBJ2-2, with TRBD2 matching over 7 bases. The ends lost 1 base at V and 5 bases at J; junction bases unmatched: 4. CDR1 and CDR2 from the germline V gene are MGHRA and YSYEKL. The CDR3 runs to 15 residues.